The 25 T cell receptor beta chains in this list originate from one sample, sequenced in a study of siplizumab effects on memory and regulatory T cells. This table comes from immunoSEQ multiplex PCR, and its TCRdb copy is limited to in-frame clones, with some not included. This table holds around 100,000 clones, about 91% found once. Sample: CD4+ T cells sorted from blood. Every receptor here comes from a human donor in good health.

CDR3 coding DNA: TGTGCCAGCAGCCCTCAGGGGTTCAATGAAAAACTGTTTTTT. Its translation: CASSPQGFNEKLFF. J is TRBJ1-4 and V is TRBV7-9; D might be TRBD1 (6 bases). V was shortened by 5 bases and J by 5 bases, with 12 bases between the two germline ends. Germline CDR1 and CDR2: SEHNR and FQNEAQ (reference sequence). The CDR3 is 14 amino acids.

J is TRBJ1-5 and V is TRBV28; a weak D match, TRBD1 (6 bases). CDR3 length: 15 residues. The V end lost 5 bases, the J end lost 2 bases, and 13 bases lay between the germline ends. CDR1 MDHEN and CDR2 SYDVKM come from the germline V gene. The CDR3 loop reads CASSQIAGGNQPQHF. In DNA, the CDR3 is TGTGCCAGCAGTCAAATAGCAGGGGGCAATCAGCCCCAGCATTTT.

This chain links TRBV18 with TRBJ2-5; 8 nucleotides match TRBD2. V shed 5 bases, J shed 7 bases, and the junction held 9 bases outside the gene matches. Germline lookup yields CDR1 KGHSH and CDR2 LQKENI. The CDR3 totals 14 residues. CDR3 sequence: CASSSNSGVGTQYF. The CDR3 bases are TGTGCCAGCTCATCCAATAGCGGGGTTGGGACCCAGTACTTC.

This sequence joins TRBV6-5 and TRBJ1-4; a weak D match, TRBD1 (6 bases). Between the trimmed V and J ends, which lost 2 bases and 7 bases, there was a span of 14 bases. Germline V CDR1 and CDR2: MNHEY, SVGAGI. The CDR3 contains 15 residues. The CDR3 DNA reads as TGTGCCAGCAGTTACAACAGGGCAGGTGGTGAAAAACTGTTTTTT. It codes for CASSYNRAGGEKLFF.

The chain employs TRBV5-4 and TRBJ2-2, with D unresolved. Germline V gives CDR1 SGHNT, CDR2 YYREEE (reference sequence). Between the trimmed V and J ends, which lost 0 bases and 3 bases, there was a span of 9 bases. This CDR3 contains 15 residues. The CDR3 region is CASSLEAVHTGELFF. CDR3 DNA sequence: TGTGCCAGCAGCTTGGAAGCAGTCCACACCGGGGAGCTGTTTTTT.

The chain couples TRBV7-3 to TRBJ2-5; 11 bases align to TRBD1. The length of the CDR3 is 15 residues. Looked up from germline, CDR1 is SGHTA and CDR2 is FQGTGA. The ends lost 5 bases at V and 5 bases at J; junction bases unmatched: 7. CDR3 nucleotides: TGTGCCAGCAGCAAAGGACAGGGGGCGCGGGAGACCCAGTACTTC. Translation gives CASSKGQGARETQYF.

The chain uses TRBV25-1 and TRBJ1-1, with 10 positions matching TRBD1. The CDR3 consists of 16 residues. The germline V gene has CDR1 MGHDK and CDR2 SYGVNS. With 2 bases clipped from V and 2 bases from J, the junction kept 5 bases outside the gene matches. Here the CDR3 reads CASSEKGQGHNTEAFF. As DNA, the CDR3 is TGTGCCAGCAGTGAAAAGGGACAGGGGCATAACACTGAAGCTTTCTTT. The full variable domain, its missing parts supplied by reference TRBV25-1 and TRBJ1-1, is EADIYQTPRYLVIGTGKKITLECSQTMGHDKMYWYQQDPGMELHLIHYSYGVNSTEKGDLSSESTVSRIRTEHFPLTLESARPSHTSQYLCASSEKGQGHNTEAFFGQGTRLTVV.

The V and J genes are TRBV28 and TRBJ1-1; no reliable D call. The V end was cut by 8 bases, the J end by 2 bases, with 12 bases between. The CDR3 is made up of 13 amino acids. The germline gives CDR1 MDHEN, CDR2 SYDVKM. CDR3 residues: CASGWITNTEAFF. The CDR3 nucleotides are TGTGCCAGCGGGTGGATTACTAACACTGAAGCTTTCTTT.

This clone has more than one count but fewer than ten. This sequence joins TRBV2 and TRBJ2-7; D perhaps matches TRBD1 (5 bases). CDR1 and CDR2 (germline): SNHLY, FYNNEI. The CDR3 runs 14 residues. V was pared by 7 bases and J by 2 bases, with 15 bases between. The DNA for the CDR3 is TGTGCCAGCACCCGACAGACTCAAGCCTACGAGCAGTACTTC. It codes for CASTRQTQAYEQYF.

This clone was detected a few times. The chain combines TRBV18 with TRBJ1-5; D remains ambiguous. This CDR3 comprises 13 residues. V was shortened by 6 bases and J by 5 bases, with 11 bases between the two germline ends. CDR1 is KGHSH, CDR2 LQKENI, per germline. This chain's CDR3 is CASSPSSDQPQHF. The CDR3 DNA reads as TGTGCCAGCTCTCCCTCTTCCGATCAGCCCCAGCATTTT.

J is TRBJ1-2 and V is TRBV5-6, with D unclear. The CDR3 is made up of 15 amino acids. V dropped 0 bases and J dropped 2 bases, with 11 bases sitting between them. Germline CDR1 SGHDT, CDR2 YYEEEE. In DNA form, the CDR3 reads TGTGCCAGCAGCTTGGGCCCCGCGGACAACTATGGCTACACCTTC. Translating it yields CASSLGPADNYGYTF.

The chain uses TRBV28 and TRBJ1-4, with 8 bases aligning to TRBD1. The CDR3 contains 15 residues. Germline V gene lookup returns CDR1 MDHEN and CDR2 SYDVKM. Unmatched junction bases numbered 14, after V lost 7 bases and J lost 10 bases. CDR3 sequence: CASTESQGAGGKLFF. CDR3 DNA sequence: TGTGCCAGCACCGAATCTCAGGGGGCGGGGGGAAAACTGTTTTTT. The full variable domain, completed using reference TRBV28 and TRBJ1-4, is DVKVTQSSRYLVKRTGEKVFLECVQDMDHENMFWYRQDPGLGLRLIYFSYDVKMKEKGDIPEGYSVSREKKERFSLILESASTNQTSMYLCASTESQGAGGKLFFGSGTQLSVL.

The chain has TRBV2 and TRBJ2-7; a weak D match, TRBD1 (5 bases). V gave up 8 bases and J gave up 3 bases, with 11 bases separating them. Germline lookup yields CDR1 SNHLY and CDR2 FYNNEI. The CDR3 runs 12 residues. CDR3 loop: CASGRGYYEQYF. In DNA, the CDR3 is TGTGCCAGCGGTAGGGGTTACTACGAGCAGTACTTC. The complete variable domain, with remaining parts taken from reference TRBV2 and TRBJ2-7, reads EPEVTQTPSHQVTQMGQEVILRCVPISNHLYFYWYRQILGQKVEFLVSFYNNEISEKSEIFDDQFSVERPDGSNFTLKIRSTKLEDSAMYFCASGRGYYEQYFGPGTRLTVT.

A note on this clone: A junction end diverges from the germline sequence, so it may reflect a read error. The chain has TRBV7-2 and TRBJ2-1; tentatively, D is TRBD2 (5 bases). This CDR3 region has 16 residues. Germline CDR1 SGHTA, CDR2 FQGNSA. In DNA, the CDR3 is TGTGCCAGCAGCCTAGCCTTCCGGGCCTCGTCCAATGAGCAGTTCTTC. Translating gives CASSLAFRASSNEQFF.

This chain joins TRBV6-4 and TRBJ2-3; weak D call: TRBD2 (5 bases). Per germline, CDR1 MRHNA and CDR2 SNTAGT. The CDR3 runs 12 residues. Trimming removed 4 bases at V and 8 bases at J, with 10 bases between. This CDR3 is CASSASPGTQYF. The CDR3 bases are TGTGCCAGCAGTGCTAGCCCCGGTACGCAGTATTTT.

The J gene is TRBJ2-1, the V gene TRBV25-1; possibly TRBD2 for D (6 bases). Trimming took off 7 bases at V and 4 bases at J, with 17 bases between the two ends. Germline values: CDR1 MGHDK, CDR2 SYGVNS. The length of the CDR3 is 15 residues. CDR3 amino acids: CASKEAGSQYNEQFF. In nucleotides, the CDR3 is TGTGCCAGCAAGGAGGCGGGGTCTCAATACAATGAGCAGTTCTTC.

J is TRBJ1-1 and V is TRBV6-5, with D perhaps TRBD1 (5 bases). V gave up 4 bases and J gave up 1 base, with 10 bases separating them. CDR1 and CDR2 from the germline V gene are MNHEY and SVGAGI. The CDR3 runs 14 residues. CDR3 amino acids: CASSFEGPNTEAFF. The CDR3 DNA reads TGTGCCAGCAGTTTCGAGGGGCCGAACACTGAAGCTTTCTTT.

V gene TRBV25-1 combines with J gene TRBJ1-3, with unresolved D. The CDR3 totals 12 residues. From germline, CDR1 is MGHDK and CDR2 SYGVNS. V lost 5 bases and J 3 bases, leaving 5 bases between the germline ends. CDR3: CASSLIGNTIYF. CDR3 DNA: TGTGCCAGCAGTTTAATTGGAAACACCATATATTTT.

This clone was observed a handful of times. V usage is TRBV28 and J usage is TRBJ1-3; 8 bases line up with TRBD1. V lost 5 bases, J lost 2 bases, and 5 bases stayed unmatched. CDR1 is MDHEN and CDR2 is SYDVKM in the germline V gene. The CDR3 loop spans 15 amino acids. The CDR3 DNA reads TGTGCCAGCAGTCCGGACAGGGTAACTGGAAACACCATATATTTT. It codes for CASSPDRVTGNTIYF.

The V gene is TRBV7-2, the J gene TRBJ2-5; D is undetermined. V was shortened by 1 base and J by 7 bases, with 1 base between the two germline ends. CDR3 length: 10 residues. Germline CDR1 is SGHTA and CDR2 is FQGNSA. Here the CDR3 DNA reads TGTGCCAGCAGCTTAGGGACCCAGTACTTC. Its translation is CASSLGTQYF.

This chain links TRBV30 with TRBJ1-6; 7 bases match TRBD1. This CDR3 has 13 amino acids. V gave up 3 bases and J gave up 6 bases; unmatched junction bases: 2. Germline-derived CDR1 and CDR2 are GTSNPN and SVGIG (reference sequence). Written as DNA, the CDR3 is TGTGCCTGGAGAAGGGACAGTAATTCACCCCTCCACTTT. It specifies CAWRRDSNSPLHF.

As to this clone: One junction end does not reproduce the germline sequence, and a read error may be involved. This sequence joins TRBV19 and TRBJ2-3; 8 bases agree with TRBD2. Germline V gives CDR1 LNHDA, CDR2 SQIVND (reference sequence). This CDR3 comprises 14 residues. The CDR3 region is CASSSWTSRDTQYF. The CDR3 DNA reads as TGTGCCAGTAGTTCCTGGACTAGCAGAGATACGCAGTATTTT.

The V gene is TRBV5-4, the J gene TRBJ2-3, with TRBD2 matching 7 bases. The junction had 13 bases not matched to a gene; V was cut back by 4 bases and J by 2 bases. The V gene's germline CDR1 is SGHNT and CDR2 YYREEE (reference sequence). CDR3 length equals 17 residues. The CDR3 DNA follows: TGTGCCAGCAGCCCGGTTTTTGGCGGGGGATCCACAGATACGCAGTATTTT. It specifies CASSPVFGGGSTDTQYF.

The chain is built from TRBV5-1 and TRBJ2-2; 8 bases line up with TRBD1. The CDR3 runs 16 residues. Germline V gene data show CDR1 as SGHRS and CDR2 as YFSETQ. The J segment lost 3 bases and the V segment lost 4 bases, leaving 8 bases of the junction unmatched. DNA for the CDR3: TGCGCCAGCAGCCGGACAGGGTTTTCGGACACCGGGGAGCTGTTTTTT. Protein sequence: CASSRTGFSDTGELFF.

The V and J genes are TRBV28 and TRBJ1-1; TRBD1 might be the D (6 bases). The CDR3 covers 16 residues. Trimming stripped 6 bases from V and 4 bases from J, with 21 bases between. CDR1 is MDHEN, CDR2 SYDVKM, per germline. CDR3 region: CASRPSGQPGGTEAFF. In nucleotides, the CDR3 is TGTGCCAGCAGGCCCTCAGGACAGCCTGGTGGCACTGAAGCTTTCTTT.